One and the same sample provided the 26 T cell receptor beta chains below, sequenced in a study of cytomegalovirus exposure and HLA in healthy donors. Primers: 60 Vbeta forward and 13 Jbeta reverse. The repertoire was sequenced with immunoSEQ multiplex PCR; TCRdb's copy has only in-frame clones and lacks some. The table has more than 130,000 clones, roughly 78% seen once. The sequenced sample consisted of PBMCs. The receptors derive from a man aged 25 to 40 in good health and CMV-seronegative.

The genes are TRBV5-1 and TRBJ1-2; D unresolved. The V end lost 2 bases, the J end lost 0 bases, and 8 bases lay between the germline ends. The CDR3 spans 14 residues. Germline V gene sequence: CDR1 SGHRS, CDR2 YFSETQ. DNA for the CDR3: TGCGCCAGCAGCTTACCGGGAGCTAACTATGGCTACACCTTC. As protein: CASSLPGANYGYTF.

As regards this clone: Other DNA sequences from this sample encode an identical CDR3 as well. The chain recombines TRBV5-1 with TRBJ2-5, with D maybe TRBD1 (5 bases). V lost 2 bases to trimming and J lost 1 base, with 6 bases between them. There are 13 residues in the CDR3. Germline V gene sequence: CDR1 SGHRS, CDR2 YFSETQ. The CDR3 nucleotides are TGCGCCAGCAGCTTCCAGGGCCAAGAGACCCAGTACTTC. Its protein product is CASSFQGQETQYF.

The V and J genes are TRBV7-9 and TRBJ1-1; D is undetermined. V was shortened by 3 bases and J by 5 bases, with 10 bases between the two germline ends. The CDR3 contains 13 residues. CDR1 and CDR2 from the germline V gene are SEHNR and FQNEAQ (reference sequence). CDR3: CASSLDSMTEAFF. CDR3 DNA: TGTGCCAGCAGCTTGGACTCGATGACTGAAGCTTTCTTT.

This rearrangement joins TRBV23-1 to TRBJ2-1; D is uncertain. TRBV23-1 is designated an ORF whose function remains uncertain. This CDR3 has 10 amino acids. With 3 bases removed from V and 9 bases from J, the gap between germline ends came to 3 bases. The CDR3 here is CASSHGEQFF. The DNA of the CDR3 is TGCGCCAGCAGTCACGGTGAGCAGTTCTTC.

The V call is TRBV11-2, the J call TRBJ2-1; D is unclear. CDR1 SGHAT and CDR2 FQNNGV come from the germline V gene. V gave up 3 bases and J gave up 10 bases, with 19 bases separating them. This CDR3 region has 15 residues. The CDR3 nucleotides are TGTGCCAGCAGCTTCCTTGACGGCGGTAGGCGGGAGCAGTTCTTC. Its protein is CASSFLDGGRREQFF.

This chain uses TRBV5-6 with TRBJ2-7; D may be TRBD1 (6 bases). CDR3 size: 13 residues. The germline V and J ends were trimmed by 5 bases and 6 bases, with 15 bases remaining between them. Germline V gene sequence: CDR1 SGHDT, CDR2 YYEEEE. This chain's CDR3 is CASRKGVNPEQYF. The CDR3 nucleotides are TGTGCCAGCAGAAAGGGGGTTAATCCCGAGCAGTACTTC.

In its sample, this clone was seen once. The rearrangement joins TRBV6-1 to TRBJ1-1; tentatively, D is TRBD1 (5 bases). The V and J ends lost 5 bases and 1 base respectively, with 11 bases between them. Per germline, CDR1 MNHNS and CDR2 SASEGT. This CDR3 is built from 14 residues. The CDR3: CASSYGQRNTEAFF. CDR3 sequence (DNA): TGTGCCAGCAGTTATGGACAAAGGAACACTGAAGCTTTCTTT.

The V call is TRBV7-9, the J call TRBJ2-7, with D unresolved. CDR3 length: 14 residues. Trimming pared 5 bases from V and 0 bases from J, leaving 11 bases between. CDR1 is SEHNR, CDR2 FQNEAQ, per germline (reference sequence). CDR3 in amino acids: CASSPQRSSYEQYF. CDR3 DNA sequence: TGTGCCAGCAGCCCCCAACGGAGCTCCTACGAGCAGTACTTC.

The J gene is TRBJ1-4, the V gene TRBV18; 7 nucleotides align to TRBD1. The CDR3 has 13 amino acids. Per germline, CDR1 KGHSH and CDR2 LQKENI. The ends lost 6 bases at V and 8 bases at J; junction bases unmatched: 6. The CDR3 coding sequence is TGTGCCAGCTCTCGCGGACAGGCAGAAAAACTGTTTTTT. Translated, it gives CASSRGQAEKLFF.

In its sample, this clone was seen a few times. CDR3 bases: TGTGCCAGCAGCTTAGTTGCAGGCGAAAAACTGTTTTTT. Amino acid sequence: CASSLVAGEKLFF. V usage is TRBV7-9 and J usage is TRBJ1-4; no reliable D call. From germline, CDR1 is SEHNR and CDR2 FQNEAQ (reference sequence). There are 13 residues in the CDR3. The V end was cut by 1 base, the J end by 8 bases, with 8 bases between.

V gene TRBV6-5 combines with J gene TRBJ1-5, with 7 bases lining up with TRBD1. V lost 4 bases to trimming and J lost 1 base; unmatched junction nucleotides: 4. Per germline, CDR1 MNHEY and CDR2 SVGAGI. The CDR3 consists of 15 residues. CDR3 region: CASSSLGGSNQPQHF. CDR3 DNA: TGTGCCAGCAGTTCCTTAGGGGGCAGCAATCAGCCCCAGCATTTT.

This chain links TRBV2 with TRBJ2-7; the D gene is possibly TRBD1 (6 bases). CDR1 is SNHLY, CDR2 FYNNEI, per germline. The CDR3 totals 14 residues. V was cut by 9 bases and J by 0 bases, with 15 bases left in between. The CDR3 region has the DNA TGTGCCAGTAGTCCACAGGGACGCTCCTACGAGCAGTACTTC. This gives the protein CASSPQGRSYEQYF.

The V and J genes are TRBV5-1 and TRBJ2-5, with 7 bases lining up with TRBD1. With 1 base clipped from V and 3 bases from J, the junction kept 6 bases outside the gene matches. Germline assignment: CDR1 SGHRS and CDR2 YFSETQ. This CDR3 comprises 15 residues. CDR3 loop: CASSLNPQGKETQYF. CDR3 coding DNA: TGCGCCAGCAGCTTGAACCCACAGGGGAAAGAGACCCAGTACTTC.

The V and J genes are TRBV28 and TRBJ2-5, with 9 bases fitting TRBD2. The V and J ends lost 8 bases and 2 bases, in that order; junction bases with no gene match: 6. The CDR3 is 14 amino acids. The germline V gene has CDR1 MDHEN and CDR2 SYDVKM. In nucleotides, the CDR3 is TGTGCCAGCGCCTCGCTAGCGGGGCAAGAGACCCAGTACTTC. Encoded protein: CASASLAGQETQYF.

The rearrangement uses TRBV13 and TRBJ2-1; 14 nucleotides align to TRBD2. Trimming at V came to 7 bases and at J to 0 bases, leaving 14 bases not matched to a gene. The germline CDR1 and CDR2 sequences are PRHDT and FYEKMQ (reference sequence). CDR3 length equals 20 residues. The CDR3, as DNA: TGTGCCAGCACCATAACCTTGGGGACTAGCGGGAGACTCTCCTACAATGAGCAGTTCTTC. Translated: CASTITLGTSGRLSYNEQFF.

The rearrangement uses TRBV6-4 and TRBJ1-1, with D maybe TRBD1 (6 bases). Germline V gene data show CDR1 as MRHNA and CDR2 as SNTAGT. The CDR3 is 15 amino acids. Trimming left V 0 bases short and J 10 bases short, with 18 bases between. In DNA, the CDR3 is TGTGCCAGCAGTGACTCGAAAGGGGGAATCGGTGGAGCTTTCTTT. Translation gives CASSDSKGGIGGAFF.

The rearrangement joins TRBV15 to TRBJ2-7; 7 bases match TRBD1. This CDR3 contains 16 residues. Unmatched junction bases numbered 15, after V lost 5 bases and J lost 5 bases. The germline V gene has CDR1 LNHNV and CDR2 YYDKDF (reference sequence). CDR3 residues: CATSPDLTGPGDEQYF. The CDR3 DNA sequence: TGTGCCACCAGCCCGGATCTGACAGGGCCCGGAGACGAGCAGTACTTC.

This clone was seen a single time. J is TRBJ2-7 and V is TRBV5-8, with D possibly TRBD1 on 6 matching bases. The V and J ends lost 4 bases and 1 base respectively, with 18 bases between them. CDR3 length: 16 residues. Per germline, CDR1 SGHTS and CDR2 YDEGEE. Here the CDR3 reads CASSRAPGHRSYEQYF. As DNA, the CDR3 is TGTGCCAGCAGCCGAGCCCCGGGACACAGATCCTACGAGCAGTACTTC. The full variable domain, rest sourced from reference TRBV5-8 and TRBJ2-7, is EAGVTQSPTHLIKTRGQQATLRCSPISGHTSVYWYQQALGLGLQFLLWYDEGEERNRGNFPPRFSGRQFPNYSSELNVNALELEDSALYLCASSRAPGHRSYEQYFGPGTRLTVT.

V is TRBV28 and J is TRBJ2-2; weak D call: TRBD2 (7 bases). Germline loops: CDR1 MDHEN, CDR2 SYDVKM. The V and J ends lost 2 bases and 5 bases respectively, with 12 bases between them. The CDR3 runs 15 residues. CDR3 sequence: CASSLGGGATGELFF. CDR3 in DNA: TGTGCCAGCAGTTTAGGTGGGGGGGCGACCGGGGAGCTGTTTTTT. Looking up the rest from reference TRBV28 and TRBJ2-2 gives the full variable domain: DVKVTQSSRYLVKRTGEKVFLECVQDMDHENMFWYRQDPGLGLRLIYFSYDVKMKEKGDIPEGYSVSREKKERFSLILESASTNQTSMYLCASSLGGGATGELFFGEGSRLTVL.

On this clone itself: At one of its ends the junction is not consistent with the germline gene, which may arise from a read error. The chain links TRBV9 to TRBJ1-5; D might be TRBD1 (5 bases). Germline CDR1 reads SGDLS; CDR2 reads YYNGEE. The CDR3 extends over 13 amino acids. The CDR3 region is CASSPGVNQPQNF. The CDR3 DNA reads as TGTGCCAGCAGCCCGGGGGTCAATCAGCCCCAGAATTTT.

Only one count was recorded for this clone. The V call is TRBV5-1, the J call TRBJ2-2, with TRBD2 matching over 8 bases. The ends lost 1 base at V and 6 bases at J; junction bases unmatched: 8. This CDR3 is 16 amino acids long. Germline V gene sequence: CDR1 SGHRS, CDR2 YFSETQ. CDR3 nucleotides: TGCGCCAGCAGCTTGCGTAGCGGGGCGTCTCCCGGGGAGCTGTTTTTT. Its protein product is CASSLRSGASPGELFF.

In this sample, this clone turned up once. V gene TRBV23-1 combines with J gene TRBJ1-1, with D tentatively TRBD1 (6 bases). TRBV23-1 falls under the ORF class, with uncertain function. The V gene lost 1 base and the J gene lost 4 bases, with 28 bases spanning the gap. This CDR3 has 20 residues. The CDR3 is CASSQWPQGTFSKVTTEAFF. For the CDR3, the DNA is TGCGCCAGCAGTCAATGGCCGCAAGGGACATTCTCTAAGGTTACCACTGAAGCTTTCTTT.

The chain couples TRBV9 to TRBJ1-3; 9 bases match TRBD1. V trimming: 3 bases; J trimming: 3 bases; junction bases outside the gene matches: 4. The germline gives CDR1 SGDLS, CDR2 YYNGEE. The CDR3 is made up of 15 amino acids. For the CDR3, the DNA is TGTGCCAGCAGCGAACAGGGGGCGCTTGGAAACACCATATATTTT. It is translated as CASSEQGALGNTIYF.

CDR3: CASSLVASYEQYF. CDR3 nucleotide sequence: TGTGCCAGCAGCTTAGTAGCGTCCTACGAGCAGTACTTC. The V gene is TRBV7-2, the J gene TRBJ2-7; perhaps TRBD2 as D (5 bases). This CDR3 spans 13 amino acids. The V gene's germline CDR1 is SGHTA and CDR2 FQGNSA. V shed 1 base and J shed 1 base, with 5 bases lying between them.

V is TRBV7-2 and J is TRBJ2-7; D might be TRBD2 (7 bases). The V gene lost 9 bases and the J gene lost 6 bases, with 24 bases spanning the gap. This CDR3 has 15 residues. Germline V gene sequence: CDR1 SGHTA, CDR2 FQGNSA. For the CDR3, the DNA is TGTGCCAGTTCCCTCGGAGGGGGGGCTGTGGGCGAGCAGTACTTC. Its protein is CASSLGGGAVGEQYF.

V and J are TRBV18 and TRBJ2-5; no reliable D call. V was pared by 2 bases and J by 2 bases, with 6 bases between. This CDR3 is 13 amino acids long. CDR1 is KGHSH and CDR2 is LQKENI in the germline V gene. The CDR3 here is CASSPAVQETQYF. The CDR3 DNA reads as TGTGCCAGCTCACCAGCAGTTCAAGAGACCCAGTACTTC.